This T cell receptor (beta chain) was recorded in a study of blood T cell repertoires in COVID-19 (TCRdb year 2020). Background on the whole study: Samples covering the acute and convalescent phases of COVID-19 were provided by collaborators in the United States, Italy and Spain. The material from the prospective study consisted of cDNA or gDNA derived from T cells, B-cell-depleted T cells, or PBMCs. The dataset comprised deeply sampled blood TCRbeta repertoires from subjects exposed to, actively infected with, or recovered from COVID-19. A freely available public database, intended as a resource for researchers studying the immune response to SARS-CoV-2, is where the repertoires were released. The samples were drawn from the first 160 participants of the ongoing ImmuneRACE study and from 950 to 1,500 subjects provided by 6 global collaborators. Nearly every sample came with metadata listing a de-identified subject ID, COVID-19 status, age in years and sex. Where available, HLA class I and class II types were taken from metadata supplied by the sample provider and were not determined by assay-based typing. Overall results and qualifications from the work: The quantity of clinical and demographic metadata differed by source and by participant and was supplied without curation.

Collaborating institutions collected whole blood in K2EDTA tubes following their own protocols. For TCRbeta analysis, collaborators shipped samples in one of three forms: frozen whole blood, isolated PBMCs, or DNA extracted from either of those sample types. CDR1 and CDR2, per the germline V gene, are SGHRS and YFSETQ. The CDR3 sequence holds 16 residues, the cysteine and phenylalanine included. Only the CDR3 DNA stays, 48 bases, in frame from base 1. Clipping removes 0 bases from V and 7 bases from J, with 9 as the unmatched junction base count. The immunoSEQ Assay, a bias-controlled multiplex PCR, was used to amplify TCRbeta CDR3 regions from genomic DNA. The paper's processing steps were these. Within the assay, amplification of reference gene primers was used to estimate how many nucleated cells each sample contained. To quantify the absolute abundance of each unique TCRbeta CDR3 rearrangement, sequence reads were collapsed and filtered. For each sample, productive Simpson clonality was calculated by taking the square root of Simpson's diversity index across productive rearrangements. Not all clones reach the TCRdb copy of this immuneACCESS table, which keeps in-frame sequences only. Checked studies attribute under half of the gap to unresolved V genes and leave the rest unexplained. That table gives V, J and clone size, and the DNA gave D and trimming. Across this sample there are roughly 25,000 clones, with about 72% seen only once. 40% to 45% of the sample lies in the top ten.

With respect to this clone: Its cognate antigen has yet to be identified. It has no much larger one-base neighbor in the sample; base qualities were not kept.

The sequence is built from TRBV5-1 and TRBJ2-1; 8 bases in between match TRBD2. Sequencing was done on a sample of peripheral blood. The origin of this receptor is a woman older than 75 with acute or convalescent COVID-19. The CDR3 protein is CASSLAPGGAGNEQFF. The DNA reads as follows: TGCGCCAGCAGCTTGGCCCCCGGGGGGGCGGGTAATGAGCAGTTCTTC. With all but the CDR3 taken from the reference TRBV5-1 and TRBJ2-1 genes, the full variable domain is: KAGVTQTPRYLIKTRGQQVTLSCSPISGHRSVSWYQQTPGQGLQFLFEYFSETQRNKGNFPGRFSGRQFSNSRSEMNVSTLELGDSALYLCASSLAPGGAGNEQFFGPGTRLTVL.